Each of the 21 T cell receptor beta chains below was sequenced from the same sample in a study of T cells in Graves' hyperthyroidism and ophthalmopathy. Amplified regions were TCR beta CDR3 sequences from RNA transcripts. Initially, a first-round RT-PCR of the TCR CDR3 employed the HTBI primer set. TCRdb re-called the multiplex PCR reads with MiXCR, one entry per CDR3 protein. The table includes more than 50,000 distinct CDR3 sequences, 53% detected once. The material sequenced was blood. These receptors all come from a woman aged 55-75 years with Graves' ophthalmopathy.

In this sample, this clonotype turned up many times. The chain has TRBV18 and TRBJ2-7; 11 bases fit TRBD1. Germline CDR1 and CDR2: KGHSH and LQKENI. The CDR3 is 16 residues long. V trimming: 7 bases; J trimming: 0 bases; junction bases outside the gene matches: 8. Here the CDR3 reads CASLPGQGAYSYEQYF. The CDR3 DNA follows: TGTGCCAGCTTGCCTGGACAGGGGGCATACTCCTACGAGCAGTACTTC.

This chain links TRBV15 with TRBJ2-1; 15 bases align to TRBD2. Germline CDR1 is LNHNV and CDR2 is YYDKDF (reference sequence). Losses at the gene ends were 3 bases for V and 6 bases for J; bases not matched to a gene: 9. The CDR3 has 18 residues. CDR3 in amino acids: CATSRGLGLAGGANEQFF. The DNA of the CDR3 is TGTGCCACCAGCAGGGGACTCGGACTAGCGGGAGGGGCCAATGAGCAGTTCTTC. Supplemented by reference TRBV15 and TRBJ2-1, the full variable domain reads DAMVIQNPRYQVTQFGKPVTLSCSQTLNHNVMYWYQQKSSQAPKLLFHYYDKDFNNEADTPDNFQSRRPNTSFCFLDIRSPGLGDTAMYLCATSRGLGLAGGANEQFFGPGTRLTVL.

The rearrangement joins TRBV20-1 to TRBJ2-3, with 8 bases fitting TRBD1. The V gene's germline CDR1 is DFQATT and CDR2 SNEGSKA (reference sequence). This CDR3 comprises 17 residues. Trimming at V came to 1 base and at J to 3 bases, leaving 12 bases not matched to a gene. The CDR3 sequence is CSARAVRTGSLTDTQYF. The CDR3 DNA is TGCAGTGCTAGAGCCGTCAGGACAGGGAGTTTGACAGATACGCAGTATTTT.

This clonotype occurred once. The CDR3 is CASSLDTLAGTSNTQYF. The CDR3 nucleotides are TGTGCCAGCAGCTTAGATACCCTAGCGGGGACCTCAAATACGCAGTATTTT. V is TRBV7-9 and J is TRBJ2-3, with 9 nucleotides matching TRBD2. V shed 1 base and J 7 bases; nucleotides not matched to a gene: 12. This CDR3 contains 17 residues. Germline V gene sequence: CDR1 SEHNR, CDR2 FQNEAQ (reference sequence).

The chain couples TRBV6-1 to TRBJ1-2, with 9 bases identical to TRBD1. Germline CDR1 reads MNHNS; CDR2 reads SASEGT. With 6 bases clipped from V and 8 bases from J, the junction kept 7 bases outside the gene matches. The CDR3 extends over 13 amino acids. The chain's CDR3 is CASSLTGTGGYTF. Written as DNA, the CDR3 is TGTGCCAGCAGCCTGACCGGGACAGGGGGCTACACCTTC.

This clonotype was seen just once. This CDR3 reads CSVETGSNNEQFF. In nucleotides, the CDR3 is TGCAGCGTTGAGACGGGGAGCAACAATGAGCAGTTCTTC. The chain recombines TRBV29-1 with TRBJ2-1, with TRBD2 as a possible D gene (5 bases). Trimming shortened V by 3 bases and J by 5 bases, and 11 bases separated the two germline ends. Germline V CDR1 and CDR2: SQVTM, ANQGSEA. This CDR3 is built from 13 residues.

This clonotype was counted at least ten times. V usage is TRBV5-6 and J usage is TRBJ1-6, with TRBD1 as a possible D gene (5 bases). V lost 4 bases and J lost 6, with 11 bases in between. Germline V CDR1 and CDR2: SGHDT, YYEEEE. This CDR3 comprises 14 residues. The CDR3 DNA follows: TGTGCCAGCAGCCGTGACAGTCCTAATTCACCCCTCCACTTT. This gives the protein CASSRDSPNSPLHF.

This clonotype came up many times. The chain is built from TRBV6-2 or TRBV6-3 and TRBJ2-7, with D perhaps matching TRBD1 or TRBD2 (5 bases each). The CDR3 length is 14 residues. The V end lost 6 bases, the J end lost 1 base, and 13 bases lay between the germline ends. Germline lookup yields CDR1 MNHEY and CDR2 SVGEGT. As DNA, the CDR3 is TGTGCCAGCAGGAGCCGGGACGGGTCCTACGAGCAGTACTTC. This codes for CASRSRDGSYEQYF.

This clonotype was observed once. The chain couples TRBV19 to TRBJ2-1; 10 positions match TRBD2. The CDR3 has 13 amino acids. Trimming at V came to 4 bases and at J to 8 bases, leaving 2 bases not matched to a gene. Germline CDR1 and CDR2: LNHDA and SQIVND (reference sequence). The CDR3 sequence: CASSTLAGDEQFF. The CDR3 DNA is TGTGCCAGTAGTACCCTAGCGGGAGATGAGCAGTTCTTC.

Details on this clonotype: The CDR3 ends on some other residue instead of the conserved phenylalanine or tryptophan, so this is likely a read error. The DNA is left out, because the CDR3 cannot be placed on it with certainty; the CDR3 is given as TCRdb lists it. The rearrangement links TRBV20-1 to TRBJ2-5; the D call of TRBD2 is as the table states it, not checked on the DNA. From its first to its last residue, the CDR3 has 15 amino acids. From germline, CDR1 is DFQATT and CDR2 SNEGSKA (reference sequence). CDR3 region: CSARGTSGGRETRYC.

The chain links TRBV7-9 to TRBJ1-1, with 7 positions matching TRBD1. CDR1 and CDR2 (germline): SEHNR, FQNEAQ (reference sequence). The CDR3 runs to 12 residues. V shed 6 bases and J 4 bases; nucleotides not matched to a gene: 2. In nucleotides, the CDR3 is TGTGCCAGCAGAGGGGGCGTCACTGAAGCTTTCTTT. Protein sequence: CASRGGVTEAFF.

This clonotype was seen repeatedly, ten times or more. The chain joins TRBV9 to TRBJ1-1; 7 bases line up with TRBD1. The CDR3 has 14 amino acids. Germline V CDR1 and CDR2: SGDLS, YYNGEE. V lost 3 bases, J lost 7 bases, and 9 bases stayed unmatched. CDR3 in amino acids: CASSGRTGNDEAFF. CDR3 nucleotides: TGTGCCAGCAGCGGCCGGACAGGTAATGATGAAGCTTTCTTT.

In DNA form, the CDR3 reads TGTGCCAGCAGCCGGGACAGGGGATTCTCCGAGCAGTACTTC. This sequence encodes CASSRDRGFSEQYF. The rearrangement uses TRBV11-1 and TRBJ2-7; 10 positions agree with TRBD1. The CDR3 sequence is 14 residues long. Looked up from germline, CDR1 is SGHAT and CDR2 is FQDESV (reference sequence). The J segment lost 6 bases and the V segment lost 5 bases, leaving 7 bases of the junction unmatched. Supplemented by reference TRBV11-1 and TRBJ2-7, the full variable domain reads EAEVAQSPRYKITEKSQAVAFWCDPISGHATLYWYRQILGQGPELLVQFQDESVVDDSQLPKDRFSAERLKGVDSTLKIQPAELGDSAMYLCASSRDRGFSEQYFGPGTRLTVT.

Worth noting for this clonotype: As the CDR3 is not closed by the conserved phenylalanine or tryptophan, this likely results from a read error. The DNA is omitted, as the CDR3 cannot be located on it reliably, and the CDR3 follows TCRdb's listing. J is TRBJ2-6 and V is TRBV20-1; the D call of TRBD2 is as the table states it, not checked on the DNA. Both ends counted, the CDR3 spans 13 residues. CDR1 is DFQATT and CDR2 is SNEGSKA in the germline V gene (reference sequence). This chain's CDR3 is CSARDGSGSGPYI.

This clonotype was seen repeatedly, ten times or more. A read error may produce the germline difference seen at one junction end. V usage is TRBV5-1 and J usage is TRBJ1-1; no clear D gene. The CDR3 covers 13 residues. Germline CDR1 and CDR2: SGHRS and YFSETQ. CDR3 region: CASRGSMNAEASF. DNA of the CDR3: TGCGCCAGCAGAGGGTCCATGAACGCTGAAGCTTCCTTT.

This clonotype was recorded many times. One base away lies a much larger clone, so this may be a sequencing read error. This chain uses TRBV29-1 with TRBJ2-7, with D perhaps matching TRBD1 (5 bases). The ends were cut back, 6 bases at V and 5 bases at J, with 20 bases in the middle. The CDR3 length is 14 residues. CDR1 SQVTM and CDR2 ANQGSEA come from the germline V gene. The CDR3 sequence is CSVVVGAVDHEQYF. In nucleotides, the CDR3 is TGCAGCGTCGTAGTAGGGGCGGTGGACCACGAGCAGTACTTC.

This clonotype was observed a few times. V gene TRBV9 combines with J gene TRBJ1-2, with 7 bases matching TRBD1. The CDR3 has 12 amino acids. J gave up 12 bases and V 3 bases, and 8 bases lay outside the gene matches. Germline V CDR1 and CDR2: SGDLS, YYNGEE. In DNA, the CDR3 is TGTGCCAGCAGCGGGGACAGCTCTGGAAACACCTTC. It encodes CASSGDSSGNTF.

Points on this clonotype: The junction differs from germline at one of its ends, possibly a read error. The chain has TRBV20-1 and TRBJ2-2; D is unresolved. Germline V gene sequence: CDR1 DFQATT, CDR2 SNEGSKA (reference sequence). The CDR3 totals 15 residues. The CDR3, as DNA: TGCAGTGCTAGATCCGTCGAGTGGCCCTACAATGAGCAGTTTTTT. Translated: CSARSVEWPYNEQFF.

This chain joins TRBV5-1 and TRBJ2-7; 8 bases map to TRBD2. CDR3 length: 18 residues. V shed 5 bases and J 3 bases; nucleotides not matched to a gene: 19. CDR1 and CDR2 from the germline V gene are SGHRS and YFSETQ. The CDR3 spells CASSEFVVRSSGSYEQYF. The CDR3 bases are TGCGCCAGCAGTGAGTTTGTTGTTCGGAGCAGCGGGAGCTACGAGCAGTACTTC.

This clonotype was observed a single time. The junction departs from germline at one end; a sequencing error may be responsible. This sequence joins TRBV2 and TRBJ2-2; 7 bases map to TRBD2. The CDR3 has 14 residues. Germline V CDR1 and CDR2: SNHLY, FYNNEI. CDR3 DNA sequence: TGTGCCAGCAGTGGAAGGGGAGGGTCCGGGGGGCTGTTTTTT. It encodes CASSGRGGSGGLFF. Complete variable domain (other parts from reference TRBV2 and TRBJ2-2): EPEVTQTPSHQVTQMGQEVILRCVPISNHLYFYWYRQILGQKVEFLVSFYNNEISEKSEIFDDQFSVERPDGSNFTLKIRSTKLEDSAMYFCASSGRGGSGGLFFGEGSRLTVL.

This clonotype was recorded at least ten times. V and J are TRBV27 and TRBJ2-7; D is possibly TRBD1 (6 bases). The CDR3 is 14 residues long. V lost 3 bases, J lost 2 bases, and 11 bases lay in between. Germline V gene sequence: CDR1 MNHEY, CDR2 SMNVEV (reference sequence). The CDR3 is CASSLGQGTYEQYF. The CDR3 DNA reads TGTGCCAGCAGTTTGGGGCAGGGGACCTACGAGCAGTACTTC.